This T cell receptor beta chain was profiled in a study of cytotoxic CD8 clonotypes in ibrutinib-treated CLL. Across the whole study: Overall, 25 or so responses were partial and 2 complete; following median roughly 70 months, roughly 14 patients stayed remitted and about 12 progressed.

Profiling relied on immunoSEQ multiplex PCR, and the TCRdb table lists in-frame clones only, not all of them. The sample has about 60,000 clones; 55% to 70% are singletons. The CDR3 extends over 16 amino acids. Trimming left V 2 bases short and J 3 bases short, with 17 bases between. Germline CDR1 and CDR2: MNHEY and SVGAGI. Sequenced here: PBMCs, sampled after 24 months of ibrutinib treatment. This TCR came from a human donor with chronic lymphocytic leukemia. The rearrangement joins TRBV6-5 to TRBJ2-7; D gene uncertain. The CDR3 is CASSYERPSKRYEQYF. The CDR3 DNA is TGTGCCAGCAGTTACGAGCGCCCATCCAAGCGCTACGAGCAGTACTTC.